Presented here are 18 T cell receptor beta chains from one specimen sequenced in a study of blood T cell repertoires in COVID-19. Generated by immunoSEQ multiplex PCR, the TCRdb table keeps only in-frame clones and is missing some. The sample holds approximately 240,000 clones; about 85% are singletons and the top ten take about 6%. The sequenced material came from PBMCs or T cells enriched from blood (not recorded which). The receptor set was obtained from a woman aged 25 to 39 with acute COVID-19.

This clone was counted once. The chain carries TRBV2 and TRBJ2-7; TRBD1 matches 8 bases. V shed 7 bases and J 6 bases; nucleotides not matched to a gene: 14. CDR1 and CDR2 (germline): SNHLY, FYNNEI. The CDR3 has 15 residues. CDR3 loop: CASNDRTGSFTEQYF. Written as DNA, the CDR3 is TGTGCCAGCAATGATCGGACAGGGAGTTTCACCGAGCAGTACTTC. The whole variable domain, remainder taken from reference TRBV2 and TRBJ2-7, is EPEVTQTPSHQVTQMGQEVILRCVPISNHLYFYWYRQILGQKVEFLVSFYNNEISEKSEIFDDQFSVERPDGSNFTLKIRSTKLEDSAMYFCASNDRTGSFTEQYFGPGTRLTVT.

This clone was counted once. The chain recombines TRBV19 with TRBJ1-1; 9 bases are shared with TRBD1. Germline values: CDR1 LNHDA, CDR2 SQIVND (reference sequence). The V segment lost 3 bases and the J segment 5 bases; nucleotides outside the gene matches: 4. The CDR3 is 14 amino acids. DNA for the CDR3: TGTGCCAGTAGTATCATGACAGGGGGGACTGAAGCTTTCTTT. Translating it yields CASSIMTGGTEAFF.

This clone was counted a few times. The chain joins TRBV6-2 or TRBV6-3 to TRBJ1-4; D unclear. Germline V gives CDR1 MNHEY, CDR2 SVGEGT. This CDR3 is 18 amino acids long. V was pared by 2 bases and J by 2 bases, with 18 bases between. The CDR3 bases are TGTGCCAGCAGTTACAATCCGGGGTCCAGAGTGACTAATGAAAAACTGTTTTTT. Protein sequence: CASSYNPGSRVTNEKLFF.

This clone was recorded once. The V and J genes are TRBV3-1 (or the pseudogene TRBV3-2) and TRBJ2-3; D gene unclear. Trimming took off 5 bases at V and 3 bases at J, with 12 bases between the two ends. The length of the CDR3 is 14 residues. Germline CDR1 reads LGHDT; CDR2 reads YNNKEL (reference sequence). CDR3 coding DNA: TGTGCCAGCAGCACCCAGGCTGTGACAGATACGCAGTATTTT. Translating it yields CASSTQAVTDTQYF.

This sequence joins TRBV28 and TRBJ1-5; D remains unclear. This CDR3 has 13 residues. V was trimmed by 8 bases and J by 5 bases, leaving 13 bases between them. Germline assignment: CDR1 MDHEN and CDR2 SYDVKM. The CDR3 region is CASASIGHQPQHF. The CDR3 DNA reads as TGTGCCAGCGCCTCCATCGGTCATCAGCCCCAGCATTTT.

As DNA, the CDR3 is TGTGCCAGCAGCTTGGGGGGTGGTGGCAATCAGCCCCAGCATTTT. Amino acid sequence: CASSLGGGGNQPQHF. The chain couples TRBV7-8 to TRBJ1-5; possibly TRBD1 for D (5 bases). There are 15 residues in the CDR3. Deletions cut 3 bases from V and 2 bases from J, with 11 bases between. Germline V lookup: CDR1 SGHVS, CDR2 FQNEAQ.

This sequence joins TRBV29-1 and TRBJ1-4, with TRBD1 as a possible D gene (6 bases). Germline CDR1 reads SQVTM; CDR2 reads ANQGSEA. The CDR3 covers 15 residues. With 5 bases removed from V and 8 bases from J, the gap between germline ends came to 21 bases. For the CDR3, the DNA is TGCAGCGTTTCGGCGACCGGGGGGGCGCGGGAAAAACTGTTTTTT. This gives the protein CSVSATGGAREKLFF.

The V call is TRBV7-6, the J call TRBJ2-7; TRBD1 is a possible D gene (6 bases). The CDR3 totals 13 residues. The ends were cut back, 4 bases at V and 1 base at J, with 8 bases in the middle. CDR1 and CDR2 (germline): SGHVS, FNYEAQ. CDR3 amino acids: CASSWGQSYEQYF. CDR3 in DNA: TGTGCCAGCAGCTGGGGACAATCCTACGAGCAGTACTTC.

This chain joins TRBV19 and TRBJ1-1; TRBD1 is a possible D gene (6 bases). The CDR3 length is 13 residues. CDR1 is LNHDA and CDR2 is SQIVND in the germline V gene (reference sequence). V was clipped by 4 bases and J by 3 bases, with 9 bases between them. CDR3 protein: CASSRTEYTEAFF. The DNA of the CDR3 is TGTGCCAGTAGTAGGACAGAATACACTGAAGCTTTCTTT.

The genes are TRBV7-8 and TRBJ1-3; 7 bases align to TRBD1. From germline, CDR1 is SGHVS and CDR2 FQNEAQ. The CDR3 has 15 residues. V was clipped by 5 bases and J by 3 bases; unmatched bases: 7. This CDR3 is CASSRQGFGGNTIYF. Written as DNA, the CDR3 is TGTGCCAGCAGCCGACAGGGTTTCGGTGGAAACACCATATATTTT.

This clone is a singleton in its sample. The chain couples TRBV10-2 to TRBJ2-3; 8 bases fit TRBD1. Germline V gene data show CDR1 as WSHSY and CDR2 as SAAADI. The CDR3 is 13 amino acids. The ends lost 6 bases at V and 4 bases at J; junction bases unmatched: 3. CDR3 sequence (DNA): TGCGCCAGCAGGGGACAGGTTTCAGATACGCAGTATTTT. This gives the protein CASRGQVSDTQYF.

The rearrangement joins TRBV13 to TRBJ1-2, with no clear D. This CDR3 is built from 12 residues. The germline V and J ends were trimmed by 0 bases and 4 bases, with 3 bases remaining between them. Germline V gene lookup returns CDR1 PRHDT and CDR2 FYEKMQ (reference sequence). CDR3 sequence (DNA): TGTGCCAGCAGCTTAGGCATCTATGGCTACACCTTC. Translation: CASSLGIYGYTF.

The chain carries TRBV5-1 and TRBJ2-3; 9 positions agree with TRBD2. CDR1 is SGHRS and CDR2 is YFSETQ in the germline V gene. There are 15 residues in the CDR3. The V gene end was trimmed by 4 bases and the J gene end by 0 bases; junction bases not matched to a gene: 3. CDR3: CASSASGTSTDTQYF. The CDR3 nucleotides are TGCGCCAGCAGCGCTAGCGGGACTAGCACAGATACGCAGTATTTT. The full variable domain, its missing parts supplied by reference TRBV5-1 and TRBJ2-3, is KAGVTQTPRYLIKTRGQQVTLSCSPISGHRSVSWYQQTPGQGLQFLFEYFSETQRNKGNFPGRFSGRQFSNSRSEMNVSTLELGDSALYLCASSASGTSTDTQYFGPGTRLTVL.

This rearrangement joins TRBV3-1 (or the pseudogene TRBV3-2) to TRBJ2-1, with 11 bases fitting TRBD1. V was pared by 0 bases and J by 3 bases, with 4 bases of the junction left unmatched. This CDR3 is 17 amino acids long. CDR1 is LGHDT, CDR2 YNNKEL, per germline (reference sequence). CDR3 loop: CASSQDFGTGGYNEQFF. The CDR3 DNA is TGTGCCAGCAGCCAAGATTTCGGGACAGGGGGCTACAATGAGCAGTTCTTC.

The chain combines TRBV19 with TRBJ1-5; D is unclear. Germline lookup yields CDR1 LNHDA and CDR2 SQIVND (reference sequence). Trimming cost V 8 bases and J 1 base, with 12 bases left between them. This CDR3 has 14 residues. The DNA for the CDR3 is TGTGCCAGTCTGTCGGGAGGGAGCAATCAGCCCCAGCATTTT. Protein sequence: CASLSGGSNQPQHF.

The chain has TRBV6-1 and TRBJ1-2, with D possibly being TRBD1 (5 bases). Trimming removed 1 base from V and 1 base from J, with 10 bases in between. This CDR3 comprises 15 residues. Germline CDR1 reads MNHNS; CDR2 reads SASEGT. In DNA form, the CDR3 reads TGTGCCAGCAGTGAAGGGGGCAGCGTTAACTATGGCTACACCTTC. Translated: CASSEGGSVNYGYTF.

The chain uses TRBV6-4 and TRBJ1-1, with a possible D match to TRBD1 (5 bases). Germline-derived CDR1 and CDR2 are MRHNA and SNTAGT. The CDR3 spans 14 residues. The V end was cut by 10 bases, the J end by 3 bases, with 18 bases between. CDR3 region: CATKQASVDTEAFF. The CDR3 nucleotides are TGTGCCACCAAACAGGCTTCAGTGGACACTGAAGCTTTCTTT.

The CDR3, as DNA: TGTGCCAGCAGCCCGGTAAGCTCTGGAAACACCATATATTTT. Its translation: CASSPVSSGNTIYF. The V call is TRBV4-2, the J call TRBJ1-3; no firm D call. Germline CDR1 reads LGHNA; CDR2 reads YNFKEQ. The ends were cut back, 4 bases at V and 0 bases at J, with 7 bases in the middle. This CDR3 comprises 14 residues.